Below, one T cell receptor beta chain is given with its context. Its antigen is unknown. PCR amplification relied on 60 Vbeta primers (plus 13 Jbeta primers). Sequencing was performed with immunoSEQ multiplex PCR; in TCRdb, only in-frame clones are kept and a portion is missing. The sample has under 200,000 clones; 80% are singletons. At the time of sampling, donors were nominally healthy, though unrecorded immune exposures were likely. The germline V gene encodes CDR1 SQVTM and CDR2 ANQGSEA. Trimming removed 6 bases at V and 0 bases at J, with 11 bases between. The CDR3 contains 13 residues. The entry originates in a study of cytomegalovirus exposure and HLA in healthy donors. Findings and limits, study-wide: Cytomegalovirus status was reportedly diagnosed by the classifier with high sensitivity and specificity.

The sequencing sample was made of PBMCs. The clonotype originates from a man aged 35 to 55 in good health and CMV-seronegative. The chain employs TRBV29-1 and TRBJ1-1, with TRBD1 as a possible D gene (5 bases). The CDR3 sequence is CSVQPGMNTEAFF. In nucleotides, the CDR3 is TGCAGCGTCCAGCCAGGGATGAACACTGAAGCTTTCTTT.